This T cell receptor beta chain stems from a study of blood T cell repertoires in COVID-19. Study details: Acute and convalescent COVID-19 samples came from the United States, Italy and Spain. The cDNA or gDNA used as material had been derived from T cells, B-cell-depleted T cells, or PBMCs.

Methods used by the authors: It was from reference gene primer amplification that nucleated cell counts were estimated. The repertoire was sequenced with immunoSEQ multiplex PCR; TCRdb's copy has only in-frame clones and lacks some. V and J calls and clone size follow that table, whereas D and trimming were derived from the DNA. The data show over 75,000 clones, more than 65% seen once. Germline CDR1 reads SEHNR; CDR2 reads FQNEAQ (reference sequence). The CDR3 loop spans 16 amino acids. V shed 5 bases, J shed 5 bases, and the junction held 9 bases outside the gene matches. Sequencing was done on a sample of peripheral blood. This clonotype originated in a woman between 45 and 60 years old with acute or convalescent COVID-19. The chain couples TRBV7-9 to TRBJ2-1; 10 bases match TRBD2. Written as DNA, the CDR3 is TGTGCCAGCAGCCAGAGGCGGACTAGCGGAGACAATGAGCAGTTCTTC. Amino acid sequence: CASSQRRTSGDNEQFF.